The 18 T cell receptor beta chains below all came from one sample that was sequenced in a study of OX40 agonist ivuxolimab in advanced cancers. Data came from immunoSEQ multiplex PCR; TCRdb stores just in-frame clones and leaves some out. This repertoire shows some 69,000 clones, 90% found once; its top ten account for around 0.5%. The specimen was CD4+ or CD8+ T cells sorted from blood, collected in a trial of the OX40 agonist ivuxolimab. Source of these receptors: an adult with an advanced solid tumor such as melanoma, head and neck, liver or kidney cancer.

The V and J genes are TRBV5-6 and TRBJ2-3, with D uncertain. Germline V gives CDR1 SGHDT, CDR2 YYEEEE. Between the trimmed V and J ends, which lost 4 bases and 6 bases, there was a span of 9 bases. This CDR3 contains 12 residues. In DNA, the CDR3 is TGTGCCAGCAGCCTAACACTGGATACGCAGTATTTT. This codes for CASSLTLDTQYF.

The chain carries TRBV4-3 and TRBJ2-1; no firm D call. The CDR3 runs 15 residues. Looked up from germline, CDR1 is LGHNA and CDR2 is YSLEER. The V and J ends lost 0 bases and 3 bases respectively, with 9 bases between them. CDR3 loop: CASSQDMLDYNEQFF. The CDR3 DNA sequence: TGCGCCAGCAGCCAAGATATGCTAGACTACAATGAGCAGTTCTTC.

The J gene is TRBJ1-5, the V gene TRBV19; the D is unclear. Germline V gene lookup returns CDR1 LNHDA and CDR2 SQIVND (reference sequence). V gave up 5 bases and J gave up 6 bases, with 14 bases separating them. The length of the CDR3 is 14 residues. CDR3 bases: TGTGCCAGTAGTCAAGCCGGGTACCCTCAGCCCCAGCATTTT. Its translation: CASSQAGYPQPQHF.

The chain carries TRBV7-2 and TRBJ1-1, with 8 bases aligning to TRBD1. This CDR3 has 16 amino acids. The V and J ends lost 0 bases and 1 base, in that order; junction bases with no gene match: 4. Germline values: CDR1 SGHTA, CDR2 FQGNSA. CDR3 protein: CASSLARDRRNTEAFF. CDR3 nucleotides: TGTGCCAGCAGCTTAGCTAGGGACAGGAGGAACACTGAAGCTTTCTTT.

This chain joins TRBV15 and TRBJ2-3; 8 nucleotides agree with TRBD2. Germline-derived CDR1 and CDR2 are LNHNV and YYDKDF (reference sequence). The CDR3 totals 16 residues. J was trimmed by 11 bases and V by 0 bases; bases with no gene match: 13. CDR3 nucleotide sequence: TGTGCCACCAGCAGAGATGTTGCTAGCGGGTCGGTCTGGCAGTATTTT. Its translation: CATSRDVASGSVWQYF.

This clone was detected only once. The rearrangement uses TRBV28 and TRBJ2-7, with a tentative D call TRBD2 (6 bases). The CDR3 is 13 residues long. Trimming took 7 bases from V and 4 from J, leaving 14 bases between them. Germline loops: CDR1 MDHEN, CDR2 SYDVKM. The CDR3 DNA reads TGTGCCAGCAATACCGGGAGAAGGTACGAGCAGTACTTC. Residues: CASNTGRRYEQYF.

The rearrangement uses TRBV19 and TRBJ1-1; D gene unclear. Germline V lookup: CDR1 LNHDA, CDR2 SQIVND (reference sequence). Trimming cost V 10 bases and J 5 bases, with 20 bases left between them. This CDR3 is 14 amino acids long. CDR3 DNA sequence: TGTGCCACCATAAAGGAGGGCAGGAGAACTGAAGCTTTCTTT. Protein: CATIKEGRRTEAFF. The whole variable domain, remainder taken from reference TRBV19 and TRBJ1-1, is DGGITQSPKYLFRKEGQNVTLSCEQNLNHDAMYWYRQDPGQGLRLIYYSQIVNDFQKGDIAEGYSVSREKKESFPLTVTSAQKNPTAFYLCATIKEGRRTEAFFGQGTRLTVV.

The chain links TRBV28 to TRBJ2-2, with 9 bases aligning to TRBD2. Losses at the gene ends were 8 bases for V and 6 bases for J; bases not matched to a gene: 13. Per germline, CDR1 MDHEN and CDR2 SYDVKM. The CDR3 spans 16 residues. The CDR3, as DNA: TGTGCCAGCGGGGGCGGGAGGGCCTCAGTCGCCGGGGAGCTGTTTTTT. It codes for CASGGGRASVAGELFF.

The chain has TRBV6-6 and TRBJ2-5, with a tentative D call TRBD2 (6 bases). The CDR3 runs to 15 residues. The V and J ends lost 0 bases and 5 bases respectively, with 13 bases between them. CDR1 and CDR2 from the germline V gene are MNHNY and SVGAGI (reference sequence). This chain's CDR3 is CASSYSMGSGETQYF. As DNA, the CDR3 is TGTGCCAGCAGTTACTCCATGGGAAGCGGGGAGACCCAGTACTTC.

The rearrangement uses TRBV2 and TRBJ1-4; TRBD1 matches at 9 bases. The J segment lost 4 bases and the V segment lost 3 bases, leaving 6 bases of the junction unmatched. The CDR3 extends over 16 amino acids. The germline gives CDR1 SNHLY, CDR2 FYNNEI. CDR3 sequence: CASSEHRGRNNEKLFF. CDR3 DNA sequence: TGTGCCAGCAGTGAGCACAGGGGGCGTAATAATGAAAAACTGTTTTTT.

V is TRBV11-2 and J is TRBJ2-7, with D possibly matching TRBD2 (5 bases). In germline, CDR1 is SGHAT, CDR2 FQNNGV. The V and J ends lost 0 bases and 9 bases respectively, with 21 bases between them. The CDR3 spans 16 residues. The CDR3 DNA is TGTGCCAGCAGCTTAGATCTAAGAAGGGCAGCCGGAGGGCAGTACTTC. The encoded protein is CASSLDLRRAAGGQYF.

V is TRBV28 and J is TRBJ1-2; D not resolved. CDR3 size: 14 residues. V shed 11 bases and J shed 5 bases, with 21 bases lying between them. Per the germline V gene, CDR1 is MDHEN and CDR2 is SYDVKM. CDR3 DNA sequence: TGTGCCTCCCTTAGCGCGGGTACCCTTTATGGCTACACCTTC. Translating it yields CASLSAGTLYGYTF.

This clone is a singleton in its sample. This sequence joins TRBV2 and TRBJ1-1; D ambiguous. V was pared by 1 base and J by 5 bases, with 8 bases between. The CDR3 has 13 residues. The germline V gene encodes CDR1 SNHLY and CDR2 FYNNEI. The CDR3 sequence is CASSEGGGTEAFF. CDR3 DNA sequence: TGTGCCAGCAGTGAAGGGGGAGGAACTGAAGCTTTCTTT.

V is TRBV5-1 and J is TRBJ2-1; TRBD2 matches at 9 bases. The V segment lost 0 bases and the J segment 3 bases; nucleotides outside the gene matches: 16. The germline V gene has CDR1 SGHRS and CDR2 YFSETQ. CDR3 length: 20 amino acids. CDR3 residues: CASSLVSRLAVPLVYNEQFF. CDR3 DNA: TGCGCCAGCAGCTTGGTATCGCGACTAGCGGTACCACTTGTCTACAATGAGCAGTTCTTC.

This clone occurred once. The V gene is TRBV30, the J gene TRBJ1-1; maybe TRBD1 (6 bases). Germline CDR1 reads GTSNPN; CDR2 reads SVGIG (reference sequence). There are 12 residues in the CDR3. V shed 5 bases and J shed 5 bases, with 12 bases lying between them. The CDR3 loop reads CAWARGNTEAFF. The DNA for the CDR3 is TGTGCCTGGGCGAGGGGGAATACTGAAGCTTTCTTT.

This clone was counted only a few times. V and J are TRBV12-5 and TRBJ2-1, with D perhaps matching TRBD2 (5 bases). Looked up from germline, CDR1 is LGHNT and CDR2 is FRNRAP. There are 14 residues in the CDR3. The V gene lost 3 bases and the J gene lost 1 base, with 7 bases spanning the gap. This chain's CDR3 is CASGLLGSYNEQFF. The CDR3 coding sequence is TGTGCTAGTGGTTTACTAGGGTCCTACAATGAGCAGTTCTTC. The full variable domain, its missing parts supplied by reference TRBV12-5 and TRBJ2-1, is DARVTQTPRHKVTEMGQEVTMRCQPILGHNTVFWYRQTMMQGLELLAYFRNRAPLDDSGMPKDRFSAEMPDATLATLKIQPSEPRDSAVYFCASGLLGSYNEQFFGPGTRLTVL.

The V and J genes are TRBV11-3 and TRBJ2-1, with a tentative D call TRBD2 (6 bases). V lost 5 bases and J 0 bases, leaving 14 bases between the germline ends. The CDR3 has 16 amino acids. The V gene's germline CDR1 is SGHNT and CDR2 YENEEA. The CDR3 loop reads CASSGSSASSYNEQFF. Written as DNA, the CDR3 is TGTGCCAGCAGCGGTTCTAGCGCTAGCTCCTACAATGAGCAGTTCTTC.

The V and J genes are TRBV15 and TRBJ2-6; D may be TRBD1 (6 bases). Germline V gene sequence: CDR1 LNHNV, CDR2 YYDKDF (reference sequence). The CDR3 extends over 15 amino acids. The V gene lost 0 bases and the J gene lost 5 bases, with 8 bases spanning the gap. CDR3 in DNA: TGTGCCACCAGCAGAGAACAGGGCAGGGCCAACGTCCTGACTTTC. Protein product: CATSREQGRANVLTF.